These 15 T cell receptor beta chains originate from one sample sequenced in a study of metastatic and nonmetastatic thyroid tumors. No patient received treatment before thyroid surgery. TCRdb re-called the PCR reads with MiXCR. The data hold 20,000 to 25,000 clones, with 15% to 19% observed a single time. The sequencing input was blood. These receptors were obtained from a female donor with papillary thyroid cancer or a benign thyroid nodule (not recorded which). Some clones in this sample may be carry-over from other donors' samples.

This chain connects TRBV20-1 to TRBJ2-5; D possibly corresponds to TRBD1 (6 bases). The CDR3 contains 16 residues. V was clipped by 3 bases and J by 3 bases, with 20 bases between them. Germline V lookup: CDR1 DFQATT, CDR2 SNEGSKA (reference sequence). The CDR3 DNA sequence: TGCAGTGCTAGTGTCCAGGGGTGGAGCGTGGAAGAGACCCAGTACTTC. This encodes CSASVQGWSVEETQYF.

There are many counts of this clone. This sequence joins TRBV19 and TRBJ2-3; either TRBD1 or TRBD2 may fit D (6 bases each). This CDR3 is built from 12 residues. Trimming shortened V by 9 bases and J by 3 bases, and 10 bases separated the two germline ends. Germline values: CDR1 LNHDA, CDR2 SQIVND (reference sequence). CDR3 sequence (DNA): TGTGCCAGCGAAGGGGGGACAGATACGCAGTATTTT. It yields the protein CASEGGTDTQYF.

The rearrangement links TRBV30 to TRBJ2-4; possible D gene TRBD1, 6 bases. CDR3 length equals 13 residues. Germline V gene data show CDR1 as GTSNPN and CDR2 as SVGIG (reference sequence). V was shortened by 1 base and J by 16 bases, with 20 bases between the two germline ends. The DNA for the CDR3 is TGTGCCTGGAGTGCTACCGGGACACCCGTCCCTTACTTC. This translates into CAWSATGTPVPYF.

This clone was detected ten times or more. J is TRBJ2-1 and V is TRBV6-2 or TRBV6-3; weak D call: TRBD1 (6 bases). Germline CDR1 reads MNHEY; CDR2 reads SVGEGT. This CDR3 contains 13 residues. With 9 bases removed from V and 4 bases from J, the gap between germline ends came to 13 bases. CDR3 sequence reads: CASSNDRYNEQFF. The CDR3 bases are TGTGCCAGTAGCAACGACAGGTACAATGAGCAGTTCTTC.

At least ten counts were recorded for this clone. The DNA for the CDR3 is TGTGCCAGCAGCCGGGACAGGAACTCCTACGAGCAGTACTTC. Translation: CASSRDRNSYEQYF. The chain carries TRBV11-1 and TRBJ2-7; 8 bases map to TRBD1. The junction had 3 bases not matched to a gene; V was cut back by 5 bases and J by 0 bases. The CDR3 length is 14 residues. From germline, CDR1 is SGHAT and CDR2 FQDESV (reference sequence).

This clone was seen a few times. Just one base apart from a much larger clone, this may be a read error. V gene TRBV5-8 combines with J gene TRBJ2-7; D gene ambiguous. Germline CDR1 SGHTS, CDR2 YDEGEE. CDR3 length: 13 amino acids. Trimming removed 1 base from V and 3 bases from J, with 8 bases in between. CDR3 in amino acids: CASSLTLGYEQYF. The DNA of the CDR3 is TGTGCCAGCAGCTTGACATTGGGCTACGAGCAGTACTTC.

This chain connects TRBV6-1 to TRBJ2-7; D is ambiguous. Trimming took 3 bases from V and 0 from J, leaving 6 bases between them. Germline CDR1 and CDR2: MNHNS and SASEGT. The CDR3 extends over 13 amino acids. The CDR3 loop is CASSDWGSYEQYF. The CDR3 nucleotides read TGTGCCAGCAGTGACTGGGGCTCCTACGAGCAGTACTTC.

In this sample, this clone turned up many times. This chain joins TRBV15 and TRBJ2-1; possible D gene TRBD2, 5 bases. V was cut by 1 base and J by 3 bases, with 7 bases left in between. Per the germline V gene, CDR1 is LNHNV and CDR2 is YYDKDF (reference sequence). This CDR3 comprises 14 residues. In DNA, the CDR3 is TGTGCCACCAGCAGAGGGACTGACTACAATGAGCAGTTCTTC. It codes for CATSRGTDYNEQFF.

Relative to its sample, this clone is medium-sized. The chain employs TRBV28 and TRBJ1-6, with D possibly TRBD1 on 5 matching bases. CDR1 and CDR2 from the germline V gene are MDHEN and SYDVKM. Between the trimmed V and J ends, which lost 6 bases and 10 bases, there was a span of 16 bases. There are 14 residues in the CDR3. The CDR3 reads CASSWGPSGSPLHF. For the CDR3, the DNA is TGTGCCAGCAGCTGGGGCCCATCGGGATCACCCCTCCACTTT.

This clone was seen at least ten times. The chain links TRBV5-4 to TRBJ1-2, with 8 bases matching TRBD1. The V gene end was trimmed by 3 bases and the J gene end by 3 bases; junction bases not matched to a gene: 10. The CDR3 covers 16 residues. Germline-derived CDR1 and CDR2 are SGHNT and YYREEE (reference sequence). In DNA, the CDR3 is TGTGCCAGCAGCTCAGGGGGCGCAACCCCCTACTATGGCTACACCTTC. Its protein is CASSSGGATPYYGYTF. The entire variable domain, with the rest obtained from reference TRBV5-4 and TRBJ1-2, is as follows: ETGVTQSPTHLIKTRGQQVTLRCSSQSGHNTVSWYQQALGQGPQFIFQYYREEENGRGNFPPRFSGLQFPNYSSELNVNALELDDSALYLCASSSGGATPYYGYTFGSGTRLTVV.

At least ten counts were recorded for this clone. The chain joins TRBV7-2 to TRBJ2-7, with D perhaps TRBD2 (5 bases). V was trimmed by 2 bases and J by 7 bases, leaving 18 bases between them. The CDR3 is made up of 15 amino acids. Germline V gene data show CDR1 as SGHTA and CDR2 as FQGNSA. The CDR3 DNA reads TGTGCCAGCAGCTTATCTATATTTGGGCGCGGGGAGCAGTACTTC. Translation gives CASSLSIFGRGEQYF.

This clone was detected many times. J is TRBJ2-2 and V is TRBV6-5; D unclear. Germline loops: CDR1 MNHEY, CDR2 SVGAGI. This CDR3 is built from 13 residues. V gave up 2 bases and J gave up 6 bases, with 7 bases separating them. In nucleotides, the CDR3 is TGTGCCAGCAGTTACGGATTTTCCGGGGAGCTGTTTTTT. This translates into CASSYGFSGELFF.

This clone was seen many times. The rearrangement links TRBV7-9 to TRBJ1-6; TRBD1 aligns across 9 bases. Germline lookup yields CDR1 SEHNR and CDR2 FQNEAQ (reference sequence). The CDR3 loop spans 15 amino acids. Trimming removed 5 bases from V and 9 bases from J; junction bases left unmatched: 8. This chain's CDR3 is CASSLTGTGSSPLHF. In DNA form, the CDR3 reads TGTGCCAGCAGCCTCACCGGGACAGGGTCTTCACCCCTCCACTTT.

In its sample, this clone was seen many times. The gene calls are TRBV9 and TRBJ1-2; unclear D gene. V shed 2 bases and J shed 3 bases, with 8 bases lying between them. Germline loops: CDR1 SGDLS, CDR2 YYNGEE. The CDR3 has 13 residues. CDR3 region: CASSVREYYGYTF. DNA for the CDR3: TGTGCCAGCAGCGTGAGGGAATACTATGGCTACACCTTC.

This clone was observed many times. A read error is possible here, since a much larger clone lies one base away. The rearrangement uses TRBV6-1 and TRBJ2-2; 8 positions agree with TRBD2. Germline V CDR1 and CDR2: MNHNS, SASEGT. Trimming took 7 bases from V and 0 from J; bases not matched to a gene: 10. The CDR3 has 17 amino acids. The CDR3 spells CASKIGGGGTNTGELFF. The DNA for the CDR3 is TGTGCCAGCAAAATCGGGGGGGGGGGGACGAACACCGGGGAGCTGTTTTTT.